This T cell receptor (beta chain) emerged from a study of coeliac disease. Assay: immunoSEQ multiplex PCR; the TCRdb copy retains only in-frame clones and omits some. This table holds a few thousand clones, about two thirds found once. With V trimmed by 3 bases and J by 2 bases, 2 bases remained unmatched. Germline V gene sequence: CDR1 SGHRS, CDR2 YFSETQ. The CDR3 contains 15 residues. The chain recombines TRBV5-1 with TRBJ2-3, with TRBD2 matching over 11 bases. The TCR originated in a woman under 30 with active celiac disease. Sequenced material: intraepithelial lymphocytes from the gut. CDR3 coding DNA: TGCGCCAGCAGCTCACTAGCGGGGGCCACAGATACGCAGTATTTT. Encoded protein: CASSSLAGATDTQYF. Filled out from reference TRBV5-1 and TRBJ2-3, the complete variable domain reads KAGVTQTPRYLIKTRGQQVTLSCSPISGHRSVSWYQQTPGQGLQFLFEYFSETQRNKGNFPGRFSGRQFSNSRSEMNVSTLELGDSALYLCASSSLAGATDTQYFGPGTRLTVL.